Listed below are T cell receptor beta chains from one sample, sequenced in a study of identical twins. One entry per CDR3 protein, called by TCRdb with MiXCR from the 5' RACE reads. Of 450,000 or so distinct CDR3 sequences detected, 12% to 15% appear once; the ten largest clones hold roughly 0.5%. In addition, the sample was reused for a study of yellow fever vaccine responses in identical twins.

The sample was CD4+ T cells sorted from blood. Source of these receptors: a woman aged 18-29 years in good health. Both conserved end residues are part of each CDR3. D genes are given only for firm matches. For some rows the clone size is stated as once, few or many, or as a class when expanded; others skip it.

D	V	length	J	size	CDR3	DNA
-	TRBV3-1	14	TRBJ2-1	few	CASSPLGGRNEQFF	TGTGCCAGCAGCCCCCTGGGGGGGCGGAATGAGCAGTTCTTC
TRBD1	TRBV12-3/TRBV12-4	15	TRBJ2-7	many	CATSTGGGRTYEQYF	TGTGCCACGTCGACAGGGGGCGGAAGGACCTACGAGCAGTACTTC
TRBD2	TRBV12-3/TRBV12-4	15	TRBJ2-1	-	CASRDTSGGADEQFF	TGTGCCAGCAGAGACACTAGCGGGGGGGCCGATGAGCAGTTCTTC
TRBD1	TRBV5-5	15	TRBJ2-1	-	CASSLPGQNYNEQFF	TGTGCCAGCAGCCTACCGGGACAGAACTACAATGAGCAGTTCTTC
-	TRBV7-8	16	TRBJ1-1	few	CASSTGSSWVNGEAFF	TGTGCCAGCAGCACCGGGTCTTCCTGGGTGAACGGTGAAGCTTTCTTT
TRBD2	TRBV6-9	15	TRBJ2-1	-	CASRRLAGGTNEQFF	TGTGCCAGCAGACGTCTAGCGGGAGGGACAAATGAGCAGTTCTTC
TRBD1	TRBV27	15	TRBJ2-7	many	CATTPLGTGADEQYF	TGTGCCACAACACCCCTCGGGACAGGGGCCGACGAGCAGTACTTC
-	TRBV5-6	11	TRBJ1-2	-	CASSLSAGYTF	TGTGCCAGCAGCCTTTCGGCTGGCTACACCTTC
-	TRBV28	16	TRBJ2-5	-	CASSFQGPMLQETQYF	TGTGCCAGCAGTTTTCAGGGGCCGATGCTTCAAGAGACCCAGTACTTC
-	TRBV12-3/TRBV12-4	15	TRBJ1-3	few	CASSFVASSGNTIYF	TGTGCCAGCAGTTTTGTAGCCAGCTCTGGAAACACCATATATTTT
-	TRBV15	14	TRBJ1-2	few	CATSWDTGSNGYTF	TGTGCCACCAGTTGGGATACGGGTTCTAATGGCTACACCTTC
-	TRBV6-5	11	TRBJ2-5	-	CASTSRDILTF	TGTGCCAGCACCTCCAGGGATATCCTTACCTTC
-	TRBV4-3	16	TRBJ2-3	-	CASSQDGGGRGDTQYF	TGCGCCAGCAGCCAAGATGGGGGGGGGCGCGGAGATACGCAGTATTTT
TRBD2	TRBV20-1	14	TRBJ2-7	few	CSAPSAGGDYEQYF	TGCAGTGCCCCTTCCGCGGGGGGGGATTACGAGCAGTACTTC
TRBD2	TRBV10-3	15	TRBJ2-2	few	CAIRPGTSATGELFF	TGTGCCATCAGACCTGGGACTAGCGCCACCGGGGAGCTGTTTTTT
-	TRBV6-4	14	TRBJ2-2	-	CASSPQGAAGELFF	TGTGCCAGCAGTCCGCAGGGAGCGGCCGGGGAGCTGTTTTTT
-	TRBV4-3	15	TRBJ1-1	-	CASSQHGAGEAEAFF	TGCGCCAGCAGCCAGCACGGGGCCGGAGAGGCTGAAGCTTTCTTT
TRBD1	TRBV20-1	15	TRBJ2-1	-	CSARGRQGSYNEQFF	TGCAGTGCTAGAGGTAGACAGGGCTCCTACAATGAGCAGTTCTTC